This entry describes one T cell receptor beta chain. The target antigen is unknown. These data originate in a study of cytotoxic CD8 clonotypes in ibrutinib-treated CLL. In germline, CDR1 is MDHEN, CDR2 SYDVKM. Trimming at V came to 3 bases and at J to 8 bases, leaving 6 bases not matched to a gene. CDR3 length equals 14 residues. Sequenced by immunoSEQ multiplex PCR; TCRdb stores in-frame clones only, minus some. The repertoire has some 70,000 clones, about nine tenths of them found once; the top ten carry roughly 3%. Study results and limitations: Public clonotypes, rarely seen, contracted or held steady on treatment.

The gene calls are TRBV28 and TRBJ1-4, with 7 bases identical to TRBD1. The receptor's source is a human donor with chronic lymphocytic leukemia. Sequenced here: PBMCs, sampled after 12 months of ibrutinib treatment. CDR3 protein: CASSFGVTGEKLFF. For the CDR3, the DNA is TGTGCCAGCAGTTTCGGAGTGACAGGGGAAAAACTGTTTTTT.